This T cell receptor beta chain was sequenced for a study of shared clonotypes between healthy human individuals. In the study overall: In total, the donors were a couple of women and a few men aged 18 to 49.

Study findings and constraints: A small donor pool kept down the genetic and exposure-history diversity that was represented.

Division of CD4+ cells produced a CD45RA+ naive subset and a CD45RA-negative memory subset. Using immunoSEQ multiplex PCR, the repertoire was profiled, and TCRdb retains in-frame clones only, with some absent. The sample holds about 1 million clones, 70% to 80% seen once. Worth noting for this clone: Its antigen is as yet unknown.

The sample was memory CD4+ T cells sorted from blood. The subset denotes: CD45RA-negative fraction. This TCR came from a man younger than 35 in good health.

The CDR3 nucleotides are TGTGCCTGGAGAACGGGGAGCACTGAAGCTTTCTTT. Translated, it gives CAWRTGSTEAFF. The chain has TRBV30 and TRBJ1-1; D is uncertain. Germline loops: CDR1 GTSNPN, CDR2 SVGIG (reference sequence). Trimming took 3 bases from V and 4 from J, leaving 9 bases between them. The CDR3 contains 12 residues.